Below, 29 T cell receptor beta chains from the same sample are listed, as sequenced in a study of cytomegalovirus exposure and HLA in healthy donors. A multiplex PCR was run with 60 Vbeta primers and 13 Jbeta primers. The table came from immunoSEQ multiplex PCR; TCRdb's copy has only in-frame clones and leaves some out. The sample lists roughly 130,000 clones, about 76% occurring once. Sequences were obtained from PBMCs. The receptors stem from a man between 35 and 55 years old in good health and CMV-seropositive.

J is TRBJ2-7 and V is TRBV4-1, with TRBD1 matching 10 bases. This CDR3 region has 16 residues. Germline CDR1 and CDR2: MGHRA and YSYEKL. V lost 1 base and J lost 2; bases outside the gene matches: 5. The chain's CDR3 is CASSQVGTGVPYEQYF. CDR3 nucleotides: TGCGCCAGCAGCCAAGTTGGGACAGGGGTCCCCTACGAGCAGTACTTC.

This clone was seen once. The CDR3 DNA reads as TGTGCCAGTAGTATGGGCCGGGGGGTCTTTGGTGGCTACACCTTC. It codes for CASSMGRGVFGGYTF. The chain joins TRBV19 to TRBJ1-2; perhaps TRBD1 as D (5 bases). Germline V gene lookup returns CDR1 LNHDA and CDR2 SQIVND (reference sequence). The CDR3 is made up of 15 amino acids. The V and J ends lost 3 bases and 7 bases respectively, with 18 bases between them. The full variable domain, its missing parts supplied by reference TRBV19 and TRBJ1-2, is DGGITQSPKYLFRKEGQNVTLSCEQNLNHDAMYWYRQDPGQGLRLIYYSQIVNDFQKGDIAEGYSVSREKKESFPLTVTSAQKNPTAFYLCASSMGRGVFGGYTFGSGTRLTVV.

A single count supports this clone. The rearrangement links TRBV28 to TRBJ1-2, with a tentative D call TRBD1 (6 bases). Trimming cost V 7 bases and J 6 bases, with 12 bases left between them. Germline-derived CDR1 and CDR2 are MDHEN and SYDVKM. The CDR3 covers 12 residues. The DNA of the CDR3 is TGTGCCAGCACCTCCGGGGGGCATGGCTACACCTTC. It yields the protein CASTSGGHGYTF.

The genes are TRBV30 and TRBJ2-6; no reliable D call. Trimming pared 1 base from V and 13 bases from J, leaving 5 bases between. Germline CDR1 GTSNPN, CDR2 SVGIG (reference sequence). The CDR3 spans 10 residues. The CDR3 reads CAWSGLVLTF. DNA of the CDR3: TGTGCCTGGAGTGGACTGGTCCTGACTTTC.

This chain joins TRBV11-3 and TRBJ1-6, with unresolved D. Germline V gives CDR1 SGHNT, CDR2 YENEEA. This CDR3 spans 13 amino acids. Trimming removed 1 base at V and 7 bases at J, with 5 bases between. The CDR3 coding sequence is TGTGCCAGCAGCTTAGGGGCCAATTCACCCCTCCACTTT. As protein: CASSLGANSPLHF.

This chain connects TRBV7-8 to TRBJ1-5, with 9 bases identical to TRBD1. Germline CDR1 is SGHVS and CDR2 is FQNEAQ. V trimming: 2 bases; J trimming: 4 bases; junction bases outside the gene matches: 3. The CDR3 is 15 amino acids. CDR3 sequence: CASSLMTGGNQPQHF. In DNA form, the CDR3 reads TGTGCCAGCAGCTTAATGACAGGGGGTAATCAGCCCCAGCATTTT.

CDR3 nucleotide sequence: TGTGCCAGCAGTTATAGGTGGGGCAATTTTGGGGAGCAGTTCTTC. Amino acid sequence: CASSYRWGNFGEQFF. The rearrangement joins TRBV6-5 to TRBJ2-1; D possibly corresponds to TRBD1 (5 bases). The CDR3 is made up of 15 amino acids. Trimming pared 3 bases from V and 10 bases from J, leaving 19 bases between. Germline assignment: CDR1 MNHEY and CDR2 SVGAGI.

The chain is built from TRBV19 and TRBJ2-1; TRBD2 is a possible D gene (5 bases). The V end was cut by 4 bases, the J end by 12 bases, with 16 bases between. Per germline, CDR1 LNHDA and CDR2 SQIVND (reference sequence). CDR3 length: 13 residues. The CDR3 bases are TGTGCCAGTAGTACAGAGGGCGCAACCCTGCAGTTCTTC. It translates to CASSTEGATLQFF.

The V call is TRBV16, the J call TRBJ1-5, with D maybe TRBD1 (6 bases). This CDR3 has 15 residues. Deletions cut 4 bases from V and 0 bases from J, with 10 bases between. The germline V gene has CDR1 KGHSY and CDR2 FQNENV. The CDR3 loop reads CASSPGDVSNQPQHF. For the CDR3, the DNA is TGTGCCAGCAGCCCAGGGGACGTTAGCAATCAGCCCCAGCATTTT.

This clone was detected a few times. The chain recombines TRBV2 with TRBJ2-7; no clear D gene. The CDR3 extends over 11 amino acids. V was pared by 7 bases and J by 2 bases, with 6 bases between. Germline V lookup: CDR1 SNHLY, CDR2 FYNNEI. CDR3 loop: CASIRAYEQYF. The CDR3 DNA follows: TGTGCCAGCATTCGAGCCTACGAGCAGTACTTC.

The chain has TRBV27 and TRBJ2-5; tentatively, D is TRBD2 (6 bases). The CDR3 is 17 amino acids. The germline gives CDR1 MNHEY, CDR2 SMNVEV (reference sequence). V lost 1 base, J lost 2 bases, and 17 bases lay in between. The CDR3 loop reads CASSLWGVRAWQETQYF. CDR3 coding DNA: TGTGCCAGCAGTTTATGGGGGGTGCGGGCCTGGCAAGAGACCCAGTACTTC.

The gene calls are TRBV30 and TRBJ2-3; the match to TRBD2 covers 7 bases. Trimming at V came to 2 bases and at J to 0 bases, leaving 8 bases not matched to a gene. Germline CDR1 GTSNPN, CDR2 SVGIG (reference sequence). The CDR3 consists of 16 residues. In DNA, the CDR3 is TGTGCCTGGAGTTTCACTGGGCGGGGGAGCACAGATACGCAGTATTTT. This sequence encodes CAWSFTGRGSTDTQYF.

This clone was counted a few times. The chain has TRBV30 and TRBJ1-5, with D perhaps matching TRBD1 (6 bases). This CDR3 spans 14 amino acids. The germline gives CDR1 GTSNPN, CDR2 SVGIG (reference sequence). The V end was cut by 1 base, the J end by 3 bases, with 10 bases between. CDR3 nucleotide sequence: TGTGCCTGGAGTGGAGACAGGAACAATCAGCCCCAGCATTTT. Protein: CAWSGDRNNQPQHF.

This chain connects TRBV28 to TRBJ2-3, with a weak D call TRBD2 (6 bases). The V end lost 7 bases, the J end lost 2 bases, and 13 bases lay between the germline ends. Germline loops: CDR1 MDHEN, CDR2 SYDVKM. The CDR3 length is 14 residues. CDR3 sequence (DNA): TGTGCCAGCACCCCAGCGGGTTTCACAGATACGCAGTATTTT. It yields the protein CASTPAGFTDTQYF. The full variable domain, in which reference TRBV28 and TRBJ2-3 provide the parts outside the CDR3, is DVKVTQSSRYLVKRTGEKVFLECVQDMDHENMFWYRQDPGLGLRLIYFSYDVKMKEKGDIPEGYSVSREKKERFSLILESASTNQTSMYLCASTPAGFTDTQYFGPGTRLTVL.

The chain joins TRBV28 to TRBJ2-7; 15 bases map to TRBD2. Looked up from germline, CDR1 is MDHEN and CDR2 is SYDVKM. V was pared by 6 bases and J by 1 base, with 7 bases of the junction left unmatched. This CDR3 comprises 17 residues. The CDR3 DNA reads as TGTGCCAGCAGATCCGGACTAGCGGGAGGGACGTCCTACGAGCAGTACTTC. Protein product: CASRSGLAGGTSYEQYF.

This clone showed up just a few times. This chain links TRBV5-1 with TRBJ1-2, with 7 bases aligning to TRBD1. With 4 bases clipped from V and 2 bases from J, the junction kept 8 bases outside the gene matches. The germline V gene has CDR1 SGHRS and CDR2 YFSETQ. The CDR3 runs to 15 residues. CDR3: CASSKLPQGNYGYTF. The CDR3 DNA is TGCGCCAGCAGCAAGCTTCCACAGGGGAACTATGGCTACACCTTC.

V usage is TRBV6-6 and J usage is TRBJ2-1, with TRBD2 matching 9 bases. The germline CDR1 and CDR2 sequences are MNHNY and SVGAGI (reference sequence). J gave up 6 bases and V 8 bases, and 5 bases lay outside the gene matches. This CDR3 is 13 amino acids long. In DNA, the CDR3 is TGTGCCAGCGGGACTAGCCGGGGCAATGAGCAGTTCTTC. Translated: CASGTSRGNEQFF.

This clone was recorded a few times. The genes are TRBV7-2 and TRBJ2-6, with D possibly TRBD1 on 6 matching bases. Germline V lookup: CDR1 SGHTA, CDR2 FQGNSA. The CDR3 runs 15 residues. Trimming removed 5 bases at V and 1 base at J, with 9 bases between. CDR3 nucleotides: TGTGCCAGCAGCATCGGACAGTCTGGGGCCAACGTCCTGACTTTC. Translating it yields CASSIGQSGANVLTF.

This clone was detected a few times. J is TRBJ1-3 and V is TRBV7-8; perhaps TRBD1 as D (5 bases). The ends were cut back, 5 bases at V and 0 bases at J, with 14 bases in the middle. The V gene's germline CDR1 is SGHVS and CDR2 FQNEAQ. This CDR3 has 16 amino acids. CDR3 sequence: CASSRILQGSGNTIYF. The DNA of the CDR3 is TGTGCCAGCAGCCGCATACTGCAGGGCTCTGGAAACACCATATATTTT. The full variable domain, in which reference TRBV7-8 and TRBJ1-3 provide the parts outside the CDR3, is GAGVSQSPRYKVAKRGQDVALRCDPISGHVSLFWYQQALGQGPEFLTYFQNEAQLDKSGLPSDRFFAERPEGSVSTLKIQRTQQEDSAVYLCASSRILQGSGNTIYFGEGSWLTVV.

The chain employs TRBV5-5 and TRBJ1-1, with a weak D call TRBD1 (6 bases). V gave up 0 bases and J gave up 5 bases, with 11 bases separating them. Per the germline V gene, CDR1 is SGHKS and CDR2 is YYEKEE (reference sequence). The CDR3 is 14 amino acids. In nucleotides, the CDR3 is TGTGCCAGCAGCTTGGGGGGGCGCGGGACTGAAGCTTTCTTT. Translated: CASSLGGRGTEAFF.

V is TRBV2 and J is TRBJ1-5; TRBD1 matches 8 bases. V lost 1 base and J lost 5; bases outside the gene matches: 10. The CDR3 covers 17 residues. The germline gives CDR1 SNHLY, CDR2 FYNNEI. CDR3 nucleotides: TGTGCCAGCAGTGAAGAGTGGGGACAGGTTTTCCATCAGCCCCAGCATTTT. Translating it yields CASSEEWGQVFHQPQHF.

The chain employs TRBV12-5 and TRBJ2-1; D is perhaps TRBD2 (5 bases). The germline V gene has CDR1 LGHNT and CDR2 FRNRAP. V was shortened by 6 bases and J by 2 bases, with 14 bases between the two germline ends. There are 15 residues in the CDR3. The CDR3, as DNA: TGTGCTAGTGGAAGGACGGGGAAAGCCTACAATGAGCAGTTCTTC. Protein product: CASGRTGKAYNEQFF.

This chain joins TRBV27 and TRBJ2-3, with 8 bases fitting TRBD1. Germline V gene sequence: CDR1 MNHEY, CDR2 SMNVEV (reference sequence). V lost 5 bases to trimming and J lost 1 base; unmatched junction nucleotides: 8. The CDR3 totals 16 residues. The CDR3 bases are TGTGCCAGCAGTGGACAGGGACGACGTGGCACAGATACGCAGTATTTT. Protein: CASSGQGRRGTDTQYF.

The V and J genes are TRBV5-1 and TRBJ2-7; weak D call: TRBD1 (5 bases). Looked up from germline, CDR1 is SGHRS and CDR2 is YFSETQ. Trimming removed 5 bases from V and 4 bases from J, with 13 bases in between. The CDR3 spans 13 residues. DNA of the CDR3: TGCGCCAGCAGTAGGGATCAGGGTTACGAGCAGTACTTC. As protein: CASSRDQGYEQYF.

As DNA, the CDR3 is TGCGCCAGCAGCTCGGGGCCAAGGACTAGCGGGAGTCCCGAGCAGTACTTC. It yields the protein CASSSGPRTSGSPEQYF. The chain is built from TRBV5-1 and TRBJ2-7; 13 nucleotides agree with TRBD2. After removal of 3 bases from V and 6 bases from J, the junction contained 12 bases not matched to a gene. Germline V gives CDR1 SGHRS, CDR2 YFSETQ. This CDR3 region has 17 residues. The full variable domain, with the rest looked up from reference TRBV5-1 and TRBJ2-7, is KAGVTQTPRYLIKTRGQQVTLSCSPISGHRSVSWYQQTPGQGLQFLFEYFSETQRNKGNFPGRFSGRQFSNSRSEMNVSTLELGDSALYLCASSSGPRTSGSPEQYFGPGTRLTVT.

The genes are TRBV5-1 and TRBJ2-7; tentatively, D is TRBD1 (5 bases). Germline CDR1 and CDR2: SGHRS and YFSETQ. Deletions cut 5 bases from V and 5 bases from J, with 17 bases between. CDR3 length: 14 amino acids. CDR3 region: CASSQGPFRDEQYF. The CDR3 DNA reads TGCGCCAGCAGTCAAGGACCGTTCAGGGACGAGCAGTACTTC.

The chain couples TRBV28 to TRBJ2-5, with D perhaps matching TRBD1 (5 bases). The V gene lost 2 bases and the J gene lost 2 bases, with 12 bases spanning the gap. From germline, CDR1 is MDHEN and CDR2 SYDVKM. The CDR3 has 15 amino acids. The CDR3 DNA sequence: TGTGCCAGCAGTTTACCCCGAAGGGGTCAAGAGACCCAGTACTTC. Amino acids: CASSLPRRGQETQYF.

The chain combines TRBV7-9 with TRBJ2-7; no reliable D call. The CDR3 sequence is 12 residues long. Deletions cut 2 bases from V and 3 bases from J, with 5 bases between. Per germline, CDR1 SEHNR and CDR2 FQNEAQ (reference sequence). CDR3: CASSLTDYEQYF. The CDR3 DNA reads as TGTGCCAGCAGCTTAACAGACTACGAGCAGTACTTC.

This chain links TRBV9 with TRBJ2-4; TRBD1 might be the D (5 bases). Deletions cut 4 bases from V and 6 bases from J, with 14 bases between. This CDR3 has 14 residues. Germline CDR1 SGDLS, CDR2 YYNGEE. The CDR3 region has the DNA TGTGCCAGCAGCCTACCGGACAAGATAAACATTCAGTACTTC. Protein: CASSLPDKINIQYF.